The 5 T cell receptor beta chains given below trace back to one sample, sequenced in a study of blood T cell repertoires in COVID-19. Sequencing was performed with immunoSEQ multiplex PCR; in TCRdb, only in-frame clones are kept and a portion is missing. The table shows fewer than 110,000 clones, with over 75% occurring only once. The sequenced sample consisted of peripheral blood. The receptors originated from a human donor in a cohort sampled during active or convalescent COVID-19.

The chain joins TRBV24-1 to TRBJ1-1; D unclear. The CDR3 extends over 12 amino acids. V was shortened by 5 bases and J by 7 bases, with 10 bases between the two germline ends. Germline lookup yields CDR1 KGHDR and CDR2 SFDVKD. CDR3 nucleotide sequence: TGTGCCACCAGTGGGGGAGGCCTTGAAGCTTTCTTT. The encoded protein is CATSGGGLEAFF.

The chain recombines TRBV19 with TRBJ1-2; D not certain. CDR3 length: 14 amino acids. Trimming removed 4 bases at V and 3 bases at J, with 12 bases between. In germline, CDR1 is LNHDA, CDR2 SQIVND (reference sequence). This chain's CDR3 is CASSNPSQYYGYTF. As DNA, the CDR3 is TGTGCCAGTAGTAACCCCTCCCAGTACTATGGCTACACCTTC.

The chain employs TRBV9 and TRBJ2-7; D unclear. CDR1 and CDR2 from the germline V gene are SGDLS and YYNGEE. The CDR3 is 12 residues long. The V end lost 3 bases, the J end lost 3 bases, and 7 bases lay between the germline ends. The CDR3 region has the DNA TGTGCCAGCAGCGGCGGCGGCTACGAGCAGTACTTC. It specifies CASSGGGYEQYF.

CDR3 in amino acids: CAISAHQGSEQYF. The CDR3 DNA reads as TGTGCCATCAGTGCCCATCAGGGGAGCGAGCAGTACTTC. The chain is built from TRBV10-3 and TRBJ2-7; TRBD1 might be the D (6 bases). Germline CDR1 reads ENHRY; CDR2 reads SYGVKD. Trimming pared 4 bases from V and 6 bases from J, leaving 13 bases between. The CDR3 loop spans 13 amino acids.

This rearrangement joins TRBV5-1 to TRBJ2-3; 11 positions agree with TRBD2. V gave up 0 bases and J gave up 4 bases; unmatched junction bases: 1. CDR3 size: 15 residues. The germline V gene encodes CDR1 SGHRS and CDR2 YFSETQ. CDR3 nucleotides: TGCGCCAGCAGCTTGGTAGCGGGGGGGCCAGATACGCAGTATTTT. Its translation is CASSLVAGGPDTQYF.